These T cell receptor beta chains were read from a single sample in a study of T-cell memory formation after mild COVID-19. TCRdb redid the calling of the 5' RACE reads with MiXCR, one entry per CDR3 protein. Found here are 300,000 or so distinct CDR3 sequences, roughly 17% of them singletons; the top ten hold around 23%. The sequenced sample consisted of PBMCs or a T cell subset sorted from them (not recorded which). Source of these receptors: a young man who had mild COVID-19 (a few samples of this study predate the infection). Cell type and time point are not known. CDR3s include the opening cysteine and the closing phenylalanine or tryptophan. A D gene is named only where the DNA matches it firmly. Clone size is not always given. Where it is, it says once, few, many or a class for expanded clones.

V: TRBV5-6
size: few
J: TRBJ2-5
D: NA
CDR3: CASSLWLGETQYF
DNA: TGTGCCAGCAGCTTGTGGCTTGGAGAGACCCAGTACTTC

V: TRBV7-9
size: NA
J: TRBJ2-7
D: NA
CDR3: CASNPGLGFYEQYF
DNA: TGTGCCAGCAACCCCGGCTTGGGTTTCTACGAGCAGTACTTC

V: TRBV7-8
size: few
J: TRBJ1-4
D: NA
CDR3: CASSLGGRGREKLFF
DNA: TGTGCCAGCAGCTTAGGGGGGCGAGGTCGAGAAAAACTGTTTTTT

V: TRBV6-5
size: NA
J: TRBJ2-2
D: NA
CDR3: CASSYSPMTVGELFF
DNA: TGTGCCAGCAGTTACTCGCCTATGACTGTCGGGGAGCTGTTTTTT

V: TRBV18
size: once
J: TRBJ2-2
D: TRBD1
CDR3: CASSPPGQGTGELFF
DNA: TGTGCCAGCTCACCACCCGGACAGGGCACCGGGGAGCTGTTTTTT

V: TRBV21-1
size: NA
J: TRBJ1-3
D: NA
CDR3: CASSKGPGGGGSPLSGNTIYF
DNA: TGTGCCAGCAGCAAAGGGCCCGGGGGGGGCGGATCCCCCCTCTCTGGAAACACCATATATTTT

V: TRBV28
size: NA
J: TRBJ1-6
D: TRBD1
CDR3: CASSPRGSLHF
DNA: TGTGCCAGCAGCCCCAGGGGGTCCCTCCACTTT

V: TRBV12-3/TRBV12-4
size: NA
J: TRBJ2-1
D: NA
CDR3: CASSGASHNEQFF
DNA: TGTGCCAGCAGTGGGGCCAGCCACAATGAGCAGTTCTTC

V: TRBV20-1
size: few
J: TRBJ2-2
D: NA
CDR3: CSARGVLRGNSAGELFF
DNA: TGCAGTGCTAGGGGCGTTCTCAGGGGCAATTCAGCCGGGGAGCTGTTTTTT

V: TRBV7-2
size: many
J: TRBJ2-5
D: NA
CDR3: CASSLARRETQYF
DNA: TGTGCCAGCAGCTTAGCGCGGAGGGAGACCCAGTACTTC

V: TRBV18
size: NA
J: TRBJ2-3
D: NA
CDR3: CASSPQPADSTDTQYF
DNA: TGTGCCAGCTCACCACAGCCAGCGGATAGCACAGATACGCAGTATTTT

V: TRBV3-1
size: many
J: TRBJ2-7
D: TRBD2
CDR3: CASSQDFGGATYEQYF
DNA: TGTGCCAGCAGCCAAGATTTCGGGGGGGCAACCTACGAGCAGTACTTC

V: TRBV5-1
size: NA
J: TRBJ2-7
D: NA
CDR3: CASSLSPGDAYEQYF
DNA: TGCGCCAGCAGCTTGTCACCGGGAGATGCCTACGAGCAGTACTTC

V: TRBV11-2
size: few
J: TRBJ1-2
D: NA
CDR3: CASSFSTGGGYTF
DNA: TGTGCCAGCAGCTTCTCTACTGGAGGGGGCTACACCTTC

V: TRBV10-3
size: NA
J: TRBJ1-6
D: TRBD1
CDR3: CASGQGVGNSPLHF
DNA: TGTGCCAGCGGACAGGGGGTCGGGAATTCACCCCTCCACTTT

V: TRBV7-7
size: few
J: TRBJ2-3
D: NA
CDR3: CASSLGLGADTQYF
DNA: TGTGCCAGCAGCTTAGGACTAGGGGCAGATACGCAGTATTTT

V: TRBV6-1
size: few
J: TRBJ2-3
D: TRBD1
CDR3: CASSVQGTLGDTQYF
DNA: TGTGCCAGCAGTGTACAGGGGACCCTAGGGGATACGCAGTATTTT

V: TRBV5-1
size: NA
J: TRBJ1-4
D: NA
CDR3: CASSREGWEKLFF
DNA: TGCGCCAGCAGCAGAGAGGGTTGGGAAAAACTGTTTTTT

V: TRBV20-1
size: NA
J: TRBJ2-1
D: NA
CDR3: CSADTSYNEQFF
DNA: TGCAGTGCGGACACTAGCTACAATGAGCAGTTCTTC

V: TRBV20-1
size: NA
J: TRBJ2-7
D: NA
CDR3: CSAHRVPMGEQYF
DNA: TGCAGTGCTCACAGGGTCCCGATGGGCGAGCAGTACTTC

V: TRBV4-2
size: few
J: TRBJ2-5
D: NA
CDR3: CASSQDYPSQETQYF
DNA: TGTGCCAGCAGCCAAGATTACCCAAGCCAAGAGACCCAGTACTTC

V: TRBV6-5
size: few
J: TRBJ1-1
D: NA
CDR3: CASSYSLRGPNTEAFF
DNA: TGTGCCAGCAGTTACTCGTTAAGGGGACCGAACACTGAAGCTTTCTTT

V: TRBV6-5
size: NA
J: TRBJ1-6
D: NA
CDR3: CASSFEGQNNSPLHF
DNA: TGTGCCAGCAGTTTTGAGGGGCAGAATAATTCACCCCTCCACTTT

V: TRBV5-1
size: few
J: TRBJ2-3
D: NA
CDR3: CASSLKDPQYTDTQYF
DNA: TGCGCCAGCAGCTTGAAGGACCCGCAGTACACAGATACGCAGTATTTT

V: TRBV6-2/TRBV6-3
size: many
J: TRBJ2-2
D: NA
CDR3: CASRAQNTGELFF
DNA: TGTGCCAGCAGAGCCCAAAACACCGGGGAGCTGTTTTTT

V: TRBV28
size: few
J: TRBJ2-1
D: NA
CDR3: CASSSLNQNNEQFF
DNA: TGTGCCAGCAGTTCCCTGAATCAAAACAATGAGCAGTTCTTC

V: TRBV9
size: few
J: TRBJ2-3
D: NA
CDR3: CASTVSSTTTDTQYF
DNA: TGTGCCAGCACTGTATCTAGTACCACCACAGATACGCAGTATTTT

V: TRBV5-1
size: NA
J: TRBJ1-2
D: NA
CDR3: CASSVGPRDRPMEGYTF
DNA: TGCGCCAGCAGCGTGGGACCCCGAGACAGACCCATGGAAGGCTACACCTTC

V: TRBV20-1
size: few
J: TRBJ1-1
D: NA
CDR3: CSASRTARTEAFF
DNA: TGCAGTGCTAGCAGGACGGCAAGGACTGAAGCTTTCTTT

V: TRBV20-1
size: NA
J: TRBJ2-3
D: NA
CDR3: CSARGAGSDTQYF
DNA: TGCAGTGCCAGGGGTGCGGGTTCAGATACGCAGTATTTT

V: TRBV6-5
size: few
J: TRBJ2-1
D: NA
CDR3: CASSPRDGEQFF
DNA: TGTGCCAGCAGCCCCCGTGATGGAGAGCAGTTCTTC

V: TRBV29-1
size: NA
J: TRBJ1-1
D: NA
CDR3: CSVGSVNTEAFF
DNA: TGCAGCGTTGGTTCGGTGAACACTGAAGCTTTCTTT

V: TRBV11-2
size: NA
J: TRBJ2-7
D: TRBD1
CDR3: CASSTGGAVYEQYF
DNA: TGTGCCAGCAGTACAGGGGGCGCCGTCTACGAGCAGTACTTC

V: TRBV6-5
size: few
J: TRBJ1-5
D: TRBD1
CDR3: CASSPTGSRNQPQHF
DNA: TGTGCCAGCAGCCCGACAGGGTCCCGCAATCAGCCCCAGCATTTT

V: TRBV29-1
size: few
J: TRBJ2-1
D: NA
CDR3: CSVEPAGEQFF
DNA: TGCAGCGTTGAACCGGCGGGTGAGCAGTTCTTC

V: TRBV5-1
size: few
J: TRBJ1-1
D: NA
CDR3: CASSPEGGGLGTEAFF
DNA: TGCGCCAGCAGCCCGGAGGGGGGGGGCTTGGGCACTGAAGCTTTCTTT

V: TRBV30
size: NA
J: TRBJ2-2
D: NA
CDR3: CAWTLRWNTGELFF
DNA: TGTGCCTGGACTCTACGGTGGAACACCGGGGAGCTGTTTTTT

V: TRBV4-3
size: NA
J: TRBJ2-6
D: NA
CDR3: CASSQLPFAGTGANVLTF
DNA: TGCGCCAGCAGCCAACTACCTTTCGCCGGTACCGGGGCCAACGTCCTGACTTTC

V: TRBV6-5
size: few
J: TRBJ2-7
D: TRBD2
CDR3: CASSYSTSGGEQYF
DNA: TGTGCCAGCAGTTACTCGACTAGCGGGGGTGAGCAGTACTTC

V: TRBV24-1
size: NA
J: TRBJ1-4
D: NA
CDR3: CATSDLRGGPRGLFF
DNA: TGTGCCACCAGTGATTTGCGAGGCGGACCTAGGGGGCTGTTTTTT

V: TRBV6-2/TRBV6-3
size: NA
J: TRBJ2-1
D: NA
CDR3: CASSYRDGEYNEQFF
DNA: TGTGCCAGCAGTTACAGGGACGGGGAATACAATGAGCAGTTCTTC

V: TRBV5-1
size: few
J: TRBJ2-7
D: NA
CDR3: CASSNQPSPGAYEQYF
DNA: TGCGCCAGCAGCAACCAACCCAGCCCAGGGGCCTACGAGCAGTACTTC

V: TRBV18
size: few
J: TRBJ2-1
D: NA
CDR3: CASSPSSGYNEQFF
DNA: TGTGCCAGCTCACCCTCCTCGGGGTACAATGAGCAGTTCTTC

V: TRBV9
size: NA
J: TRBJ2-3
D: NA
CDR3: CASTSQILGDTQYF
DNA: TGTGCCAGCACCTCCCAGATACTAGGGGATACGCAGTATTTT

V: TRBV2
size: few
J: TRBJ2-6
D: TRBD1
CDR3: CASRTGGTGANVLTF
DNA: TGTGCCAGCAGAACAGGGGGGACTGGGGCCAACGTCCTGACTTTC

V: TRBV29-1
size: few
J: TRBJ2-7
D: NA
CDR3: CSVAPRLGLGYEQYF
DNA: TGCAGCGTTGCACCAAGACTGGGCCTGGGCTACGAGCAGTACTTC

V: TRBV28
size: few
J: TRBJ2-2
D: NA
CDR3: CASSLGGLTHGELFF
DNA: TGTGCCAGCAGTTTAGGGGGCCTTACCCACGGGGAGCTGTTTTTT

V: TRBV6-1
size: NA
J: TRBJ2-2
D: NA
CDR3: CASSRAMVLTGELFF
DNA: TGTGCCAGCTCGCGGGCAATGGTGTTAACCGGGGAGCTGTTTTTT

V: TRBV4-2
size: NA
J: TRBJ1-5
D: TRBD1
CDR3: CASSTQGSNQPQHF
DNA: TGTGCCAGCAGTACACAGGGGAGCAATCAGCCCCAGCATTTT

V: TRBV7-8
size: NA
J: TRBJ2-1
D: NA
CDR3: CASRLQAEQFF
DNA: TGTGCCAGCAGGCTGCAAGCTGAGCAGTTCTTC

V: TRBV9
size: many
J: TRBJ1-6
D: TRBD1
CDR3: CASSGQGGSPLHF
DNA: TGTGCCAGCAGTGGACAGGGGGGTTCACCCCTCCACTTT

V: TRBV11-2
size: few
J: TRBJ1-4
D: NA
CDR3: CASSFWRRGNEKLFF
DNA: TGTGCCAGCAGCTTCTGGCGACGCGGGAATGAAAAACTGTTTTTT

V: TRBV5-6
size: NA
J: TRBJ2-1
D: NA
CDR3: CASSLVLANEQFF
DNA: TGTGCCAGCAGCTTGGTCCTAGCCAATGAGCAGTTCTTC

V: TRBV5-1
size: NA
J: TRBJ1-3
D: NA
CDR3: CASSPNRGFSGNTIYF
DNA: TGCGCCAGCAGCCCCAACCGGGGGTTCTCTGGAAACACCATATATTTT

V: TRBV4-3
size: few
J: TRBJ2-7
D: TRBD1
CDR3: CASSPHTGAYEQYF
DNA: TGCGCCAGCAGCCCGCATACAGGGGCCTACGAGCAGTACTTC

V: TRBV4-3
size: NA
J: TRBJ2-4
D: TRBD1
CDR3: CASSQLVDRGRKNIQYF
DNA: TGCGCCAGCAGCCAACTTGTCGACAGGGGCAGAAAAAACATTCAGTACTTC